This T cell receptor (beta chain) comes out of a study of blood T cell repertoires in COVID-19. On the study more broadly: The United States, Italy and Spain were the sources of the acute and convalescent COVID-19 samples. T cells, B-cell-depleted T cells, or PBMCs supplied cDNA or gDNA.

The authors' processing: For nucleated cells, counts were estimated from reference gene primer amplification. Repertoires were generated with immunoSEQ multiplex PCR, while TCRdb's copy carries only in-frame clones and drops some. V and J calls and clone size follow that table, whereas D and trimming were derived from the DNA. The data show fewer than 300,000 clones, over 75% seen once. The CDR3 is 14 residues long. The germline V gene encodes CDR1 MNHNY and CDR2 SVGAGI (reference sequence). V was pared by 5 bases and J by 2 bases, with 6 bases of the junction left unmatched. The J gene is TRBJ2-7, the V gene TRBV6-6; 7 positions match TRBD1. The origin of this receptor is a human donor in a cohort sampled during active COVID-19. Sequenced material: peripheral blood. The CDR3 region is CASSRGQVAYEQYF. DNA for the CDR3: TGTGCCAGCAGTCGCGGACAGGTCGCCTACGAGCAGTACTTC.